This TCR beta chain comes out of a study of CD8+CD57+ T cells in acquired aplastic anemia. Looking at the study overall: Quantities of DNA derived from sorted CD4+ and CD8+ cells averaged about 3.2 ug. Study results and limitations: Common to patients and controls were about 31 CD8+ CDR3 sequences.

For sequencing, patients were chosen who had shown expansion of CD8+CD57+ cells by flow cytometry. This clonotype was recorded at least ten times. Antigen unknown. The study profiled TCR beta VDJ and CDR3 using genomic DNA as template. TCRdb re-analysed the reads in MiXCR, keeping a single row per CDR3 protein. Of 100,000 to 150,000 distinct CDR3 sequences in the sample, over 30% are singletons; the top ten hold under 3%. The source is a human donor with aplastic anemia. Sample: sorted CD4+, CD8+, or CD8+CD57+ T cells (not recorded which) from PBMCs.

CDR3 in amino acids: CASSQIFASNQPQHF. The CDR3 DNA follows: TGTGCCAGCAGCCAAATATTCGCGAGCAATCAGCCCCAGCATTTT. This chain joins TRBV3-1 and TRBJ1-5; no reliable D call. The V and J ends lost 2 bases and 1 base respectively, with 9 bases between them. CDR3 size: 15 residues. Germline V gene data show CDR1 as LGHDT and CDR2 as YNNKEL (reference sequence).